Below, one T cell receptor (beta chain) is given with its context. This sample was included in a study of early T cells in non-severe SARS-CoV-2 infection. Each cDNA molecule carried a unique molecular identifier. A single record per CDR3 protein comes from TCRdb applying MiXCR to the 5' RACE reads. The data show about 98,000 distinct CDR3 sequences, more than 9.5% seen once. The TCR sequence derives from an adult who was a healthcare worker with PCR-confirmed SARS-CoV-2 infection or an uninfected control (not recorded which). The sequenced sample was whole blood.

The CDR3 loop reads CASSEYRALEAFF. The CDR3 DNA follows: TGTGCCAGCAGTGAATATAGAGCCTTGGAAGCTTTCTTT. V is TRBV25-1 and J is TRBJ1-1; D not resolved. The ends were cut back, 0 bases at V and 8 bases at J, with 10 bases in the middle. This CDR3 has 13 residues. Germline V CDR1 and CDR2: MGHDK, SYGVNS.